This entry lists 17 T cell receptor beta chains sequenced from one sample in a study of blood T cells in healthy people across ages. The authors ran a second PCR of roughly 6 to 12 cycles using a sample-barcoded 5' primer and a J-beta primer mix. TCRdb re-called the 5' RACE reads with MiXCR, one entry per CDR3 protein. The sample comprises around 280,000 distinct CDR3 sequences, around 30% of which are singletons, and 25% to 35% rests with the top ten. Input material: blood. The receptors come from a woman aged 70 to 79 in good health.

Remarks on this clonotype: Without the conserved terminal phenylalanine or tryptophan, this CDR3 likely stems from a read error. This chain uses TRBV3-1 with TRBJ1-6; weak D call: TRBD1 (5 bases). V was shortened by 1 base and J by 6 bases, with 13 bases between the two germline ends. Germline V gives CDR1 LGHDT, CDR2 YNNKEL (reference sequence). This CDR3 is 16 amino acids long. The CDR3 region has the DNA TGTGCCAGCAGCCAAGTTAGGGGTAGAAGTAATTCACCCCTCCACCTT. This translates into CASSQVRGRSNSPLHL.

A note on this clonotype: This may be a read error: a much more frequent sequence differs by one nucleotide. The gene calls are TRBV9 and TRBJ2-1; 8 bases are shared with TRBD2. V gave up 7 bases and J gave up 7 bases; unmatched junction bases: 10. The CDR3 covers 14 residues. Germline CDR1 and CDR2: SGDLS and YYNGEE. The CDR3 DNA is TGTGCCAGCGGCGAGGTAGCGGGAAAGAATGAGCAGTTCTTC. Translating it yields CASGEVAGKNEQFF. The full variable domain, completed using reference TRBV9 and TRBJ2-1, is DSGVTQTPKHLITATGQRVTLRCSPRSGDLSVYWYQQSLDQGLQFLIQYYNGEERAKGNILERFSAQQFPDLHSELNLSSLELGDSALYFCASGEVAGKNEQFFGPGTRLTVL.

A few counts support this clonotype. The chain uses TRBV14 and TRBJ2-3, with D hard to call. The CDR3 contains 13 residues. V lost 1 base and J lost 2, with 4 bases in between. Germline CDR1 is SGHDN and CDR2 is FVKESK. The CDR3 loop reads CASSQALTDTQYF. CDR3 in DNA: TGTGCCAGCAGCCAAGCCCTCACAGATACGCAGTATTTT.

This clonotype was observed a few times. This rearrangement joins TRBV12-5 to TRBJ2-1; 13 positions agree with TRBD2. The CDR3 consists of 14 residues. The ends lost 8 bases at V and 6 bases at J; junction bases unmatched: 4. Germline CDR1 is LGHNT and CDR2 is FRNRAP. CDR3 amino acids: CASIRTSGSNEQFF. CDR3 DNA: TGTGCTAGTATAAGGACTAGCGGGAGCAATGAGCAGTTCTTC.

This clonotype was seen a few times. The CDR3, as DNA: TGCAGTGCTAGACCAGGGACTGGGGCCAACGTCCTGACTTTC. Translated: CSARPGTGANVLTF. The rearrangement links TRBV20-1 to TRBJ2-6, with D tentatively TRBD1 (5 bases). This CDR3 has 14 residues. V lost 2 bases to trimming and J lost 2 bases, with 7 bases between them. In germline, CDR1 is DFQATT, CDR2 SNEGSKA (reference sequence).

Only a few counts were recorded for this clonotype. The chain employs TRBV9 and TRBJ2-1; 10 bases agree with TRBD1. The CDR3 consists of 15 residues. Germline CDR1 is SGDLS and CDR2 is YYNGEE. The V segment lost 2 bases and the J segment 9 bases; nucleotides outside the gene matches: 8. In DNA, the CDR3 is TGTGCCAGCAGCGTCTCGGACAGGGGGTTGGGTGAGCAGTTCTTC. This codes for CASSVSDRGLGEQFF.

This clonotype was counted a few times. The junction differs from germline at one of its ends, possibly a read error. The chain's CDR3 is CASSFMTRQETQYF. The CDR3, as DNA: TGCGCCAGCAGCTTTATGACACGGCAAGAGACCCAGTACTTC. The chain employs TRBV7-9 and TRBJ2-5; D is uncertain. The length of the CDR3 is 14 residues. The germline V gene has CDR1 SEHNR and CDR2 FQNEAQ (reference sequence).

For this clonotype: At one end the junction does not follow the germline gene, possibly because of a read error. The chain has TRBV7-7 and TRBJ2-1; D is tentatively TRBD1 or TRBD2 (5 bases each). The DNA end favors TRBJ2-5, so the J call may be wrong. CDR1 and CDR2 (germline): SSHAT, FNYEAQ (reference sequence). This CDR3 has 14 amino acids. The CDR3 nucleotides are TGTGCTAGCAGCTCTAGTGGGGACCGGGAGACCCAGTACTTC. Its protein product is CASSSSGDRETQYF.

In this sample, this clonotype turned up a few times. The chain couples TRBV20-1 to TRBJ2-5; 9 bases are a match to TRBD1. The end of the DNA is better explained by TRBJ2-7, so the J call may be wrong. Germline values: CDR1 DFQATT, CDR2 SNEGSKA (reference sequence). CDR3 length: 14 amino acids. The CDR3 bases are TGCAGTGCTAGGGAACGGGACAGGGTGTACGAGCAGTACTTC. It translates to CSARERDRVYEQYF.

The rearrangement links TRBV7-3 to TRBJ1-6; no definite D call. Trimming took off 0 bases at V and 8 bases at J, with 5 bases between the two ends. Looked up from germline, CDR1 is SGHTA and CDR2 is FQGTGA. CDR3 length equals 13 residues. The CDR3 spells CASSLTWDSPLHF. CDR3 nucleotides: TGTGCCAGCAGCTTAACATGGGATTCACCCCTCCACTTT.

This clonotype was seen many times. This chain uses TRBV29-1 with TRBJ1-2; possible D gene TRBD1, 6 bases. Germline CDR1 SQVTM, CDR2 ANQGSEA. V was cut by 0 bases and J by 8 bases, with 16 bases left in between. The CDR3 consists of 14 residues. The CDR3 DNA sequence: TGCAGCGTTGAAGAAACCTACAGGGCCATCGGCTACACCTTC. It yields the protein CSVEETYRAIGYTF.

A remark on this clonotype: A much more abundant neighbour one base away suggests this may be a read error. The J gene is TRBJ2-7, the V gene TRBV28; either TRBD1 or TRBD2 may fit D (5 bases each). The germline gives CDR1 MDHEN, CDR2 SYDVKM. The CDR3 contains 15 residues. V lost 4 bases to trimming and J lost 0 bases, with 13 bases between them. This CDR3 reads CASSSAWGRSYEQYF. The CDR3 DNA reads as TGTGCCAGCAGTTCGGCCTGGGGACGCTCCTACGAGCAGTACTTC.

The chain is built from TRBV7-6 and TRBJ2-5, with a weak D call TRBD2 (6 bases). V shed 3 bases and J shed 3 bases, with 11 bases lying between them. Germline V gene sequence: CDR1 SGHVS, CDR2 FNYEAQ. CDR3 size: 14 residues. As DNA, the CDR3 is TGTGCCAGCAGCTTCCGGTCGGGAGAAGAGACCCAGTACTTC. Its translation: CASSFRSGEETQYF.

This clonotype has just a few counts. J is TRBJ2-1 and V is TRBV20-1; TRBD2 might be the D (5 bases). V gave up 3 bases and J gave up 10 bases, with 13 bases separating them. The CDR3 runs 12 residues. Germline CDR1 and CDR2: DFQATT and SNEGSKA (reference sequence). As DNA, the CDR3 is TGCAGTGCTAGGGAAGACGGGGTAGAGCAGTTCTTC. Amino acids: CSAREDGVEQFF.

A few counts support this clonotype. V gene TRBV6-6 combines with J gene TRBJ1-2; D gene ambiguous. V was clipped by 5 bases and J by 4 bases, with 17 bases between them. The CDR3 sequence is 15 residues long. The germline gives CDR1 MNHNY, CDR2 SVGAGI (reference sequence). CDR3 loop: CASSASMGFGYGYTF. The CDR3 DNA reads as TGTGCCAGCAGTGCGAGCATGGGGTTTGGCTATGGCTACACCTTC.

The chain recombines TRBV20-1 with TRBJ1-5; D gene uncertain. Germline V CDR1 and CDR2: DFQATT, SNEGSKA (reference sequence). This CDR3 has 13 amino acids. Trimming cost V 1 base and J 3 bases, with 7 bases left between them. The CDR3, as DNA: TGCAGTGCTAGAGGGACCTCCAATCAGCCCCAGCATTTT. Protein product: CSARGTSNQPQHF.

The gene calls are TRBV11-2 and TRBJ2-7; 7 bases align to TRBD1. Germline V CDR1 and CDR2: SGHAT, FQNNGV. V shed 0 bases and J 0 bases; nucleotides not matched to a gene: 17. The CDR3 covers 20 residues. The CDR3 spells CASSLDSRRSSTGPSYEQYF. The CDR3 DNA reads TGTGCCAGCAGCTTAGATAGTAGAAGATCTTCGACAGGGCCCTCCTACGAGCAGTACTTC.